This T cell receptor (beta chain) derives from a study of T-cell reconstitution after alpha-beta-depleted transplantation in children. The TCRbeta library incorporated unique molecular identifiers. From the PCR reads, TCRdb called clonotypes with MiXCR, one entry per CDR3 protein. The sample lists roughly 100,000 distinct CDR3 sequences; roughly 6% were seen once. CDR3 size: 18 residues. V shed 2 bases, J shed 0 bases, and the junction held 12 bases outside the gene matches. Germline values: CDR1 SGHAT, CDR2 FQNNGV. This TCR came from a female patient younger than 10 who had a stem cell transplant for Fanconi anemia, so the T cells may come from the graft donor. This chain links TRBV11-2 with TRBJ2-7, with 8 nucleotides matching TRBD2. The sequencing here drew on PBMCs, mostly from graft donor cells, taken 60 days after TCRalphabeta/CD19-depleted stem cell transplant. For the CDR3, the DNA is TGTGCCAGCAGCTTAAAAGGCCCAAGCGGGAGTACCTCCTACGAGCAGTACTTC. This codes for CASSLKGPSGSTSYEQYF.